A selection of T cell receptor beta chains follows, all from one sample in a study of cytomegalovirus exposure and HLA in healthy donors. This table comes from immunoSEQ multiplex PCR, and its TCRdb copy is limited to in-frame clones, with some not included. This sample yields about 140,000 clones, of which more than 60% are seen a single time; 2.8% belongs to the top ten. Sequenced input: PBMCs. These receptors all come from a male donor in good health and CMV-seronegative. The CDR3 runs from the conserved cysteine through the conserved F or W. The D gene is left open where the match is weak. Expanded clones are given a class, and other clones once, few, many or no size at all.

TRBV14	TRBJ1-1	NA	NA	TGTGCCAGCAGCCAAAAGGGGATGAACACTGAAGCTTTCTTT	CASSQKGMNTEAFF
TRBV7-9	TRBJ2-3	TRBD2	few	TGTGCCAGCAGCCCACCGGGACTAGCGAAAGATACGCAGTATTTT	CASSPPGLAKDTQYF
TRBV7-6	TRBJ1-2	TRBD1	few	TGTGCCAGCAGCTACGGGACAGAAGACTATGGCTACACCTTC	CASSYGTEDYGYTF
TRBV27	TRBJ1-2	NA	once	TGTGCCAGCAGTTTCTGGCCCACGTGGGCGACTATTGGCTACACCTTC	CASSFWPTWATIGYTF
TRBV7-9	TRBJ1-1	NA	NA	TGTGCCAGCAGCTTAGCGGCATTGAACACTGAAGCTTTCTTT	CASSLAALNTEAFF
TRBV5-1	TRBJ2-5	TRBD1	NA	TGCGCCAGCAGCTTCCGGGACAGGGACCAAGAGACCCAGTACTTC	CASSFRDRDQETQYF
TRBV5-6	TRBJ2-7	TRBD1	NA	TGTGCCAGCAGCGGCTCCGGGACAGCAACCTACGAGCAGTACTTC	CASSGSGTATYEQYF
TRBV5-1	TRBJ2-3	TRBD2	NA	TGCGCCAGCAGCGTCTCTAGCGGGAGTAGCACAGATACGCAGTATTTT	CASSVSSGSSTDTQYF
TRBV5-4	TRBJ1-2	NA	NA	TGTGCCAGCAGCTTGGACAGGGAAGTAGCTGGCTACACCTTC	CASSLDREVAGYTF
TRBV5-1	TRBJ2-7	TRBD1	once	TGCGCCAGCAGCGGGTCGGACAGGGTAAATCTCGAGCAGTACTTC	CASSGSDRVNLEQYF
TRBV29-1	TRBJ1-2	NA	NA	TGCAGCGTTGCCGGGACAACCGATGGCTACACCTTC	CSVAGTTDGYTF
TRBV27	TRBJ2-1	NA	once	TGTGCCAGCAGTTTAACGCCTAGCGTTTTCGATGAGCAGTTCTTC	CASSLTPSVFDEQFF
TRBV4-1	TRBJ2-2	NA	NA	TGCGCCAGCAGCCCGGACTTTTCAAACACCGGGGAGCTGTTTTTT	CASSPDFSNTGELFF
TRBV18	TRBJ1-5	TRBD1	NA	TGTGCCAGCTCACCAACGGGACAGGGTTATCAGCCCCAGCATTTT	CASSPTGQGYQPQHF
TRBV7-9	TRBJ1-2	NA	few	TGTGCCAGCAGCTTGTCCGGGGGGGTCTATGGCTACACCTTC	CASSLSGGVYGYTF
TRBV6-4	TRBJ2-1	NA	few	TGTGCCAGCAGTGACTCTGGTGTGGGGGGACATGAGCAGTTCTTC	CASSDSGVGGHEQFF
TRBV7-2	TRBJ1-1	NA	NA	TGTGCCAGCAGCTTATCCGGGAAGATGAACACTGAAGCTTTCTTT	CASSLSGKMNTEAFF
TRBV12-2	TRBJ2-3	NA	NA	TGTGCAAGTCGCTTTAATCGGGGCGGGAGGGACGGGGATACGCAGTATTTT	CASRFNRGGRDGDTQYF
TRBV11-1	TRBJ1-5	TRBD1	NA	TGTGCCAGCAGCTCCGGGGAAGGGACAGGCAATCAGCCCCAGCATTTT	CASSSGEGTGNQPQHF
TRBV5-1	TRBJ2-3	NA	once	TGCGCCAGCAGCCGGCGGGACAGAGCCACAGATACGCAGTATTTT	CASSRRDRATDTQYF
TRBV5-4	TRBJ2-3	TRBD1	NA	TGTGCCAGCAGCTCCCGGGACAGGGACACGCAGTATTTT	CASSSRDRDTQYF
TRBV30	TRBJ1-5	TRBD1	NA	TGTGCCTGGAGCCTCCGGACAGGGGGATACAATCAGCCCCAGCATTTT	CAWSLRTGGYNQPQHF
TRBV5-3	TRBJ1-4	NA	NA	TGTGCCAGAAGCCGACCGAGACCGGATACAGTCGGGGGTACCGAAAAACTGTTTTTT	CARSRPRPDTVGGTEKLFF
TRBV7-3	TRBJ2-2	NA	NA	TGTGCCAGCAGCTTACTAGGCCTAGATAACACCGGGGAGCTGTTTTTT	CASSLLGLDNTGELFF